The sequence of this T cell receptor beta chain was determined in a study of T cells and Merkel cell carcinoma outcomes. V was clipped by 0 bases and J by 4 bases; unmatched bases: 6. Germline V gene data show CDR1 as LGHNA and CDR2 as YNFKEQ. This CDR3 contains 16 residues. This clone counts as large. Antigen specificity is unknown. Study outcomes and limitations: In Merkel cell carcinoma, repertoire and T-cell density reportedly predicted outcomes.

TCRdb's table, derived via immunoSEQ multiplex PCR, lists solely in-frame clones and lacks some. The sample yields more than 2,500 clones, 60% to 80% seen once. This TCR was recovered from a human donor with Merkel cell carcinoma. V is TRBV4-2 and J is TRBJ2-5, with 9 bases fitting TRBD1. The sequencing sample was made of tumor tissue from Merkel cell carcinoma. CDR3 residues: CASSQDRGTGTETQYF. CDR3 DNA sequence: TGTGCCAGCAGCCAAGATCGGGGGACAGGGACAGAGACCCAGTACTTC.